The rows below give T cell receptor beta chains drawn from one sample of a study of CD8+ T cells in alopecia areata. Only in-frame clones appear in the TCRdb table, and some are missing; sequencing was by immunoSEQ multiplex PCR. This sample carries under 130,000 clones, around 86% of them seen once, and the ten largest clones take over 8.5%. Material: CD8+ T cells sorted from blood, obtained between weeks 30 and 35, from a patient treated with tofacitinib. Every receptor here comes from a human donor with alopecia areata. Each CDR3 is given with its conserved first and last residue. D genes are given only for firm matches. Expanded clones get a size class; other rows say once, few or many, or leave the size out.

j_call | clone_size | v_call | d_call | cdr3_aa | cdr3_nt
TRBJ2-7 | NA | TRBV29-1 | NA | CSVEGLGSGGSYEQYF | TGCAGCGTTGAAGGTCTGGGCTCTGGGGGCTCCTACGAGCAGTACTTC
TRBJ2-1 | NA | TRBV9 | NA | CASSARPGRPFSYNEQFF | TGTGCCAGCAGCGCCCGCCCGGGACGGCCCTTCTCCTACAATGAGCAGTTCTTC
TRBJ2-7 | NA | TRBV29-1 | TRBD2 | CSVELAGVYEQYF | TGCAGCGTTGAACTAGCGGGGGTCTACGAGCAGTACTTC
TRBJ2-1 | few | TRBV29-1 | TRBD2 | CSVGLADYNEQFF | TGCAGCGTTGGACTAGCGGATTACAATGAGCAGTTCTTC
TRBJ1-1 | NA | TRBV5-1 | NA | CASSLGQGSGTEAFF | TGCGCCAGCAGCTTGGGTCAGGGAAGCGGGACTGAAGCTTTCTTT
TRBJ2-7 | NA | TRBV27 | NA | CASSLSWGHSYEQYF | TGTGCCAGCAGTTTGTCCTGGGGGCACTCCTACGAGCAGTACTTC
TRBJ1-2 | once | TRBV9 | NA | CASGGSEVAYTF | TGTGCCAGCGGGGGGAGTGAGGTGGCGTACACCTTC
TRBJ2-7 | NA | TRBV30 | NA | CAWSVKGMDGEYEQYF | TGTGCCTGGAGTGTAAAGGGAATGGACGGCGAATACGAGCAGTACTTC
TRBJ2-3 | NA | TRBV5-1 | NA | CASSARAPDTQYF | TGCGCCAGCAGCGCCCGGGCCCCAGATACGCAGTATTTT
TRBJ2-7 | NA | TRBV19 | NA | CASSIVPGHEQYF | TGTGCCAGTAGTATAGTCCCGGGTCACGAGCAGTACTTC
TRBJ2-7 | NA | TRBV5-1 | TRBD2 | CASSPGGAGAGEQYF | TGCGCCAGCAGCCCCGGGGGAGCGGGAGCTGGGGAGCAGTACTTC
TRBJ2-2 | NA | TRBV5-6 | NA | CASSLQPAGELFF | TGTGCCAGCAGCTTACAGCCCGCCGGGGAGCTGTTTTTT
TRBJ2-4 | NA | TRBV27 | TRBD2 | CASSLGLAGGIAKNIQYF | TGTGCCAGCAGTTTAGGACTAGCGGGGGGAATAGCCAAAAACATTCAGTACTTC
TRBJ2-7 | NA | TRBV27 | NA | CASSLKPWGREQYF | TGTGCCAGCAGTCTTAAGCCCTGGGGGCGCGAGCAGTACTTC
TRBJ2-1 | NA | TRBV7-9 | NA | CASTNRRDLNEQFF | TGTGCCAGCACTAATCGGCGGGATCTCAATGAGCAGTTCTTC
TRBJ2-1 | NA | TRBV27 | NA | CASRATEAYNEQFF | TGTGCCAGCAGGGCTACAGAAGCCTACAATGAGCAGTTCTTC
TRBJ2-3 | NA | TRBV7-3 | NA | CASSLRGGTSTDTQYF | TGTGCCAGCAGCTTAAGAGGCGGTACGAGCACAGATACGCAGTATTTT
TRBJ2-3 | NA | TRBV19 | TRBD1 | CASSIVGTGGSDTQYF | TGTGCCAGTAGTATAGTCGGGACAGGGGGCTCAGATACGCAGTATTTT
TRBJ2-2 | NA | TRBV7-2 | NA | CAIRPYTGSNTGELFF | TGTGCCATCAGACCCTATACTGGTTCGAACACCGGGGAGCTGTTTTTT
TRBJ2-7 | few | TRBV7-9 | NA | CASSPEGTPILEQYF | TGTGCCAGCAGCCCGGAGGGGACCCCCATCCTCGAGCAGTACTTC
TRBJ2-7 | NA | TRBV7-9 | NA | CASTQDSSYEQYF | TGTGCCAGCACCCAAGATAGCTCCTACGAGCAGTACTTC
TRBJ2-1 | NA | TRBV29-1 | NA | CSVDSRGSYNEQFF | TGCAGCGTTGATTCAAGGGGTTCCTACAATGAGCAGTTCTTC
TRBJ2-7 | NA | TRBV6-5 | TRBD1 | CASRGQGVNEQYF | TGTGCCAGCAGAGGACAGGGGGTAAACGAGCAGTACTTC
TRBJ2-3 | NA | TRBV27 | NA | CASTSGDTQYF | TGTGCCAGCACGTCGGGGGATACGCAGTATTTT
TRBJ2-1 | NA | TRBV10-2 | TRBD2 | CASSDGLATYNEQFF | TGCGCCAGCAGTGACGGACTAGCGACCTACAATGAGCAGTTCTTC
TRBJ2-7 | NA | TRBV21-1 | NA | CASSIPHEQYF | TGTGCCAGCAGCATCCCCCACGAGCAGTACTTC
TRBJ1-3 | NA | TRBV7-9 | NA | CASSPWENTIYF | TGTGCCAGCAGCCCTTGGGAAAACACCATATATTTT
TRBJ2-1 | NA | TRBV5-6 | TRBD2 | CASSLGSGRPLLEQFF | TGTGCCAGCAGCTTGGGTAGCGGGAGACCCTTATTAGAGCAGTTCTTC
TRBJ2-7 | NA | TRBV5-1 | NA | CASSRAGPSYEQYF | TGCGCCAGCAGCCGCGCAGGGCCCTCCTACGAGCAGTACTTC
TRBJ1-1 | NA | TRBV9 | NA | CASSVAGVDTEAFF | TGTGCCAGCAGCGTAGCCGGAGTCGACACTGAAGCTTTCTTT
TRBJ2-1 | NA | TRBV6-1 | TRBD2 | CASTGREGEQFF | TGTGCCAGCACGGGGCGGGAGGGTGAGCAGTTCTTC
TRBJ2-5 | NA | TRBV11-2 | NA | CASSPQGGWDWETQYF | TGTGCCAGCAGCCCACAAGGGGGGTGGGACTGGGAGACCCAGTACTTC
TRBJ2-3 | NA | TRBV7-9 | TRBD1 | CAGESGQGTDTQYF | TGTGCCGGGGAAAGTGGACAGGGCACAGATACGCAGTATTTT
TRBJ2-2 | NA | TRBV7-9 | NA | CASSLVGDTGELFF | TGTGCCAGCAGCTTAGTGGGAGACACCGGGGAGCTGTTTTTT
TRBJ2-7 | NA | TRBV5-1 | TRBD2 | CASSFPGTSGTYEQYF | TGCGCCAGCAGCTTCCCCGGGACTAGCGGGACTTACGAGCAGTACTTC
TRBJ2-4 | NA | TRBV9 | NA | CASSVGGMEAKNIQYF | TGTGCCAGCAGCGTAGGCGGTATGGAAGCCAAAAACATTCAGTACTTC
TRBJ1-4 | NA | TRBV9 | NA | CASSVVGATNEKLFF | TGTGCCAGCAGCGTAGTAGGTGCAACTAATGAAAAACTGTTTTTT
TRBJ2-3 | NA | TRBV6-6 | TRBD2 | CASSLLAGTDTQYF | TGTGCCAGCAGTCTTCTAGCGGGCACAGATACGCAGTATTTT
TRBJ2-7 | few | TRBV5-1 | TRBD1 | CASSPDPGTETYEQYF | TGCGCCAGCAGCCCCGACCCCGGGACAGAGACCTACGAGCAGTACTTC
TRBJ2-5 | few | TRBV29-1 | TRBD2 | CSSLAGGQETQYF | TGCAGCTCCTTAGCGGGAGGTCAAGAGACCCAGTACTTC
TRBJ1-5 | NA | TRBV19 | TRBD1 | CASSIIYRGGNQPQHF | TGTGCCAGTAGTATAATCTACAGGGGCGGCAATCAGCCCCAGCATTTT
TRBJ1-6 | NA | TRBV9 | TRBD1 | CASSGGTGFNSPLHF | TGTGCCAGCAGCGGAGGGACAGGGTTCAATTCACCCCTCCACTTT
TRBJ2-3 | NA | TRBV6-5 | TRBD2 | CASSSGGDTQYF | TGTGCCAGCAGTTCGGGGGGAGATACGCAGTATTTT
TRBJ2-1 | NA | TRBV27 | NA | CASSYSSNSYNEQFF | TGTGCCAGCAGCTATAGCTCCAACTCCTACAATGAGCAGTTCTTC
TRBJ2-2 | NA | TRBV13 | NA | CASSLELPGELFF | TGTGCCAGCAGCTTAGAACTCCCCGGGGAGCTGTTTTTT
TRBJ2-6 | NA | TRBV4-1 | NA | CASGPRDGGANVLTF | TGCGCCAGCGGCCCTAGGGATGGTGGGGCCAACGTCCTGACTTTC
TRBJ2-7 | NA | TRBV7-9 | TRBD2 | CASSSASGESYEQYF | TGTGCCAGCAGCTCCGCTAGCGGTGAATCCTACGAGCAGTACTTC
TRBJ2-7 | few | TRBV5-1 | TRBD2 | CASSIQAGASSYEQYF | TGCGCCAGCAGCATCCAAGCGGGAGCCAGCTCCTACGAGCAGTACTTC
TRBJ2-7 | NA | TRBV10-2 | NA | CASSESTILDQTYSPYEQYF | TGCGCCAGCAGTGAGTCGACCATCCTAGACCAGACCTACTCGCCCTACGAGCAGTACTTC
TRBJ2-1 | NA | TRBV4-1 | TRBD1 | CASSQDGTGANEQFF | TGCGCCAGCAGCCAGGACGGGACAGGGGCGAATGAGCAGTTCTTC
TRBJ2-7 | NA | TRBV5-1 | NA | CASSLVRSSYEQYF | TGCGCCAGCAGCTTGGTCAGGAGCTCCTACGAGCAGTACTTC
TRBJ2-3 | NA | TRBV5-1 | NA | CASSSPPGDTQYF | TGCGCCAGCAGCTCCCCGCCAGGGGATACGCAGTATTTT
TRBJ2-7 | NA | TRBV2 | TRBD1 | CASSDWDRGGDEQYF | TGTGCCAGCAGTGACTGGGACAGGGGGGGTGACGAGCAGTACTTC
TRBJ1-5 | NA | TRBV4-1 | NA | CASSQAGGQPQHF | TGCGCCAGCAGCCAAGCAGGAGGACAGCCCCAGCATTTT
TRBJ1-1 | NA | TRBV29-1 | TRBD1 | CSVRQGALEAFF | TGCAGCGTAAGACAGGGGGCCCTTGAAGCTTTCTTT
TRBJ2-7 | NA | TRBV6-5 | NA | CASSYSVSYEQYF | TGTGCCAGCAGTTACTCGGTCTCCTACGAGCAGTACTTC
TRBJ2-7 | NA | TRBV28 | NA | CASTSVYAVYEQYF | TGTGCCAGCACGTCAGTTTATGCAGTCTACGAGCAGTACTTC
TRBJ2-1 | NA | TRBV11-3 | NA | CASSDPGEDEQFF | TGTGCCAGCAGCGATCCAGGGGAGGACGAGCAGTTCTTC
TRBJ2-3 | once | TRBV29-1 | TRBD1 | CSVGQPNTDTQYF | TGCAGCGTGGGACAGCCTAACACAGATACGCAGTATTTT
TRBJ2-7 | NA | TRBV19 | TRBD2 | CASSIVAGSSPYEQYF | TGTGCCAGTAGTATCGTAGCGGGGAGTTCTCCCTACGAGCAGTACTTC